This T cell receptor (beta chain) is drawn from a study of T cells in Graves' hyperthyroidism and ophthalmopathy (dated by TCRdb to between 2017 and 2020). As for the study more broadly: Peripheral blood samples were taken at initial diagnosis, before any treatment was given. To identify distinguishing TCR V-J signatures, a discovery cohort of around 100 patients was used, comprising 43 with Graves' ophthalmopathy and about 59 with stable Graves' hyperthyroidism. After sampling, hyperthyroidism patients received methimazole starting at 30 mg daily, and ophthalmopathy patients received high-dose intravenous methylprednisolone. TCR Vbeta CDR3 sequencing of some 140 peripheral blood samples (roughly 43 ophthalmopathy, roughly 74 hyperthyroidism and roughly 17 progressor patients) is reported in the paper. In about six Graves' hyperthyroidism patients, the study also compared T-cell repertoires from thyroid tissue with T-cell repertoires from blood. Prospective prediction of ophthalmopathy was tested in an independent validation cohort consisting of some 18 hyperthyroidism patients and some 15 patients who later progressed to ophthalmopathy. The 85 to 100 discovery patients were randomly split 7:3 into training and test sets.

This clonotype was recorded a few times. Its binding antigen is unknown. Per-base qualities were not stored, and no clone one base away is much larger. Moderately to severely active disease, a Clinical Activity Score of at least 3, a NOSPECS grade of at least 4, and a duration under 3 months were present in ophthalmopathy patients. Patients with uncontrolled infections, other autoimmune diseases, pregnancy or lactation were excluded. Clinical symptoms, serum thyroxine and TRAb, thyroid ultrasound, and orbital computed tomography formed the basis for the diagnoses. PBMCs were isolated from 10 ml of fresh peripheral blood by Ficoll-Paque density gradient centrifugation. Total RNA was extracted using Trizol reagent, and RNA quality was assessed on an Agilent 2100 Bioanalyzer. The TCR beta CDR3 regions were amplified from the RNA transcripts. For the first round of RT-PCR on the TCR CDR3, the HTBI primer set was used together with the Qiagen OneStep RT-PCR kit. A second multiplex PCR round built the libraries, followed by size selection and purification. Sequencing of the libraries was done on an Illumina HiSeq2000 using paired-end 100 bp reads. The source study handled its data this way. SOAPnuke was used to process the raw data, removing reads that contained adapters or uncalled bases, had a mean Phred below 15, or lacked an exact match to the constant primer or identifier. High-quality paired reads were merged with COPE v1.2.5, and unique nucleotide sequences were defined as clonotypes. Clonotypes were aligned to IMGT TRBV, TRBD and TRBJ reference segments using MiTCR v1.1. The analysis included only V-J combinations with a frequency above 0.0001, which together covered around 99% of the repertoires. A TCS score was defined as the ratio between F50 (clonal expansion) and ExV (chaos), using BLOSUM62-based TCRdist between CDR3 peptides within each V-J. Welch's t-statistics and random forest reduced fewer than 600 V-J features to 10 to 15, which were used in a naive Bayes classifier (R e1071). The similarity between thyroid and blood repertoires was quantified using the Morisita-Horn index. TCRdb passed the public sequencing reads through fastp at Q25 and MiXCR, retaining productive beta sequences. One record per CDR3 amino acid sequence lists the most common genes and DNA. TCRdb, rather than the study authors, made the V and J calls. A total of fewer than 750,000 distinct CDR3 sequences appear in this sample, 14% to 15% of them only once. Clones ranked in the top ten supply 4.3% of the sample.

CDR1 SGHTA and CDR2 FQGNSA are derived from the germline V gene. Clipping removes 5 bases from V and 0 bases from J, with 6 as the unmatched junction base count. The CDR3 measures 15 amino acids from cysteine to phenylalanine. Solely the CDR3 DNA is kept, with 45 bases framed from the first base. Here is what the overall study found, with its caveats: No statistical method was used to set the sample size in advance, and investigators knew the group allocation. A model built on a 13 V-J signature distinguished ophthalmopathy from stable hyperthyroidism, reaching roughly 88% sensitivity and about 81% specificity in cross-validation and 80%/75% in testing. Most expanded thyroid clonotypes (frequency above 0.001) were also found in blood, which suggests that blood repertoires may mirror thyroid immune responses. During validation, the model predicted progression to ophthalmopathy a median of approximately six months ahead of onset, with almost 71% sensitivity and 72.22% specificity.

Recombination connected TRBV7-2 to TRBJ2-7; 8 middle bases align to TRBD2. The sequencing sample was made of blood. The receptor was isolated from a woman in her forties with Graves' ophthalmopathy. CDR3 sequence: CASSTTSANSYEQYF. The DNA reads as follows: TGTGCCAGCAGCACGACTAGCGCAAACTCCTACGAGCAGTACTTC.